Below, one TCR beta chain is given with its context. The antigen is undetermined. V trimming: 0 bases; J trimming: 0 bases; junction bases outside the gene matches: 5. CDR1 is SGDLS, CDR2 YYNGEE, per germline. The CDR3 consists of 16 residues. The sample comes from a study of a mutant IDH1 vaccine in newly diagnosed glioma. Study-level background: A roughly 62% male, about 38% female split and a mean age of roughly 37 years characterized treated patients. Study findings and constraints: There were vaccine-induced immune responses in just under 95% of the patients. Apparently unrelated to pseudoprogression were changes in the top peripheral T cell clonotypes.

The time point here: baseline, week 1 (first vaccination visit). Noted treatment: pre-vaccination baseline after standard-of-care therapy. Donors had new WHO grade 3 or 4 IDH1-mutant, ATRX-lost astrocytomas. Profiling relied on immunoSEQ multiplex PCR, and the TCRdb table lists in-frame clones only, not all of them. The table lists about 59,000 clones, around 92% of them singletons, with about 2.7% in the top ten. The sequence was obtained from a man over 45 with glioma. The chain recombines TRBV9 with TRBJ2-7, with 8 bases fitting TRBD2. The sample was PBMCs, taken from a glioma patient treated with radiotherapy, temozolomide or both. CDR3 sequence (DNA): TGTGCCAGCAGCGTAGACGCGGGAGGTGGCTCCTACGAGCAGTACTTC. Translating it yields CASSVDAGGGSYEQYF.